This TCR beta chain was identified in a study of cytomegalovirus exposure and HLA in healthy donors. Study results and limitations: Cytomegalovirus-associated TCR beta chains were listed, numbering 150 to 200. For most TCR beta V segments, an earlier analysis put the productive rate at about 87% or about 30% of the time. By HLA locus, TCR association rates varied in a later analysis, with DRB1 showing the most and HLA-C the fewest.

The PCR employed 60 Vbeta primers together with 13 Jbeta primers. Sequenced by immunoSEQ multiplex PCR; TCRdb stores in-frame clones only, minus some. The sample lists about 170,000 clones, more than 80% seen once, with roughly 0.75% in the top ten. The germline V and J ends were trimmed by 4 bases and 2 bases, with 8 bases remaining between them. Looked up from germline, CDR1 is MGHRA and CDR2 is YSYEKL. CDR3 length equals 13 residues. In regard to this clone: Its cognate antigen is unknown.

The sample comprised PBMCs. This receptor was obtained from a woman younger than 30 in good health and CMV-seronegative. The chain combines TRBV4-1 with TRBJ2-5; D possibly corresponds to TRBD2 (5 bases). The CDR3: CASSPGLQETQYF. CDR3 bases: TGCGCCAGCAGCCCGGGATTACAAGAGACCCAGTACTTC.